One and the same sample provided the 25 T cell receptor beta chains below, sequenced in a study of Ad26.COV2.S vaccination and SARS-CoV-2 variants. Indicated treatment: some 20 received Ad26.COV2.S at low or high dose, single or two shots; about 5 received placebo; per-sample allocation not given. Day 63 after the first vaccine or placebo injection was the time point for sampling. Libraries were prepared by immunoSEQ multiplex PCR; TCRdb keeps only in-frame clonotypes and omits some of them. This table has 300,000 to 350,000 clones, around four fifths appearing once. The sample here was peripheral blood, taken in a trial of Ad26.COV2.S vaccine versus placebo. The origin of the receptors is a person aged 18-60 years who received the Ad26.COV2.S COVID-19 vaccine or a placebo.

The chain has TRBV19 and TRBJ1-1, with D perhaps TRBD1 (6 bases). Trimming pared 6 bases from V and 4 bases from J, leaving 12 bases between. CDR1 LNHDA and CDR2 SQIVND come from the germline V gene (reference sequence). The length of the CDR3 is 13 residues. DNA for the CDR3: TGTGCCAGTAGAGCCAGGGGCGGCACTGAAGCTTTCTTT. Residues: CASRARGGTEAFF.

The chain joins TRBV5-1 to TRBJ2-7; D remains ambiguous. Germline V gives CDR1 SGHRS, CDR2 YFSETQ. The CDR3 has 13 amino acids. V lost 0 bases and J 2 bases, leaving 6 bases between the germline ends. The CDR3 loop reads CASSLALAYEQYF. Written as DNA, the CDR3 is TGCGCCAGCAGCTTGGCACTCGCCTACGAGCAGTACTTC.

The V and J genes are TRBV28 and TRBJ1-2; D remains ambiguous. The V end lost 4 bases, the J end lost 4 bases, and 7 bases lay between the germline ends. Germline CDR1 and CDR2: MDHEN and SYDVKM. The CDR3 runs 12 residues. This CDR3 reads CASSSRGYGYTF. The CDR3 coding sequence is TGTGCCAGCAGTTCTAGAGGCTATGGCTACACCTTC.

The V call is TRBV4-2, the J call TRBJ2-2; D not resolved. Germline V gives CDR1 LGHNA, CDR2 YNFKEQ. CDR3 length: 14 amino acids. V lost 8 bases and J lost 3, with 13 bases in between. The CDR3 loop reads CASSVAGDTGELFF. The CDR3 nucleotides read TGTGCCAGCTCGGTCGCCGGAGACACCGGGGAGCTGTTTTTT.

The chain couples TRBV7-9 to TRBJ1-1; D is uncertain. Germline values: CDR1 SEHNR, CDR2 FQNEAQ (reference sequence). There are 13 residues in the CDR3. V lost 5 bases and J lost 3, with 10 bases in between. In DNA form, the CDR3 reads TGTGCCAGCAGCCCCCGTTCGGACACTGAAGCTTTCTTT. As protein: CASSPRSDTEAFF.

The J gene is TRBJ2-1, the V gene TRBV15, with TRBD2 matching over 9 bases. Germline CDR1 is LNHNV and CDR2 is YYDKDF (reference sequence). V was clipped by 0 bases and J by 8 bases; unmatched bases: 5. The CDR3 length is 15 residues. In DNA, the CDR3 is TGTGCCACCAGCAGAGAGCGGGGGGGCACACATGAGCAGTTCTTC. It yields the protein CATSRERGGTHEQFF. Looking up the rest from reference TRBV15 and TRBJ2-1 gives the full variable domain: DAMVIQNPRYQVTQFGKPVTLSCSQTLNHNVMYWYQQKSSQAPKLLFHYYDKDFNNEADTPDNFQSRRPNTSFCFLDIRSPGLGDTAMYLCATSRERGGTHEQFFGPGTRLTVL.

This chain connects TRBV5-6 to TRBJ2-7; TRBD2 might be the D (5 bases). CDR1 and CDR2 (germline): SGHDT, YYEEEE. The CDR3 has 14 residues. V dropped 3 bases and J dropped 7 bases, with 17 bases sitting between them. The CDR3 DNA sequence: TGTGCCAGCAGCTCAACCCGGGGAACGAGGGAGCAGTACTTC. This sequence encodes CASSSTRGTREQYF.

This clone came up a few times. The chain's CDR3 is CASTADRGRSYGYTF. Here the CDR3 DNA reads TGTGCCAGCACCGCGGACAGGGGGCGCAGCTATGGCTACACCTTC. The genes are TRBV2 and TRBJ1-2; 11 bases are shared with TRBD1. Trimming cost V 7 bases and J 4 bases; bases outside gene matches: 8. Germline V gene sequence: CDR1 SNHLY, CDR2 FYNNEI. The CDR3 spans 15 residues.

This clone was seen more than once but under ten times. The J gene is TRBJ1-1, the V gene TRBV3-1 (or the pseudogene TRBV3-2), with 7 bases lining up with TRBD1. V gave up 0 bases and J gave up 5 bases; unmatched junction bases: 3. The CDR3 is 14 amino acids. Germline V gene sequence: CDR1 LGHDT, CDR2 YNNKEL (reference sequence). Here the CDR3 reads CASSQDLRGTEAFF. The CDR3 DNA is TGTGCCAGCAGCCAAGATCTCAGGGGGACTGAAGCTTTCTTT.

V and J are TRBV5-1 and TRBJ2-3, with TRBD2 matching 7 bases. Germline V gene lookup returns CDR1 SGHRS and CDR2 YFSETQ. The V segment lost 2 bases and the J segment 0 bases; nucleotides outside the gene matches: 9. The CDR3 runs 17 residues. CDR3 sequence: CASSLGPGGGSTDTQYF. The CDR3 DNA follows: TGCGCCAGCAGCTTAGGTCCGGGAGGCGGGAGCACAGATACGCAGTATTTT.

The V and J genes are TRBV19 and TRBJ2-3, with D tentatively TRBD1 (5 bases). The CDR3 totals 14 residues. CDR1 is LNHDA and CDR2 is SQIVND in the germline V gene (reference sequence). V lost 3 bases and J 2 bases, leaving 9 bases between the germline ends. The CDR3 region has the DNA TGTGCCAGTAGTATTGACAGCTACACAGATACGCAGTATTTT. Its translation: CASSIDSYTDTQYF.

V is TRBV7-4 and J is TRBJ2-7; 7 bases fit TRBD1. Germline CDR1 is SGHVT and CDR2 is SQSDAQ. The CDR3 has 15 amino acids. With 2 bases clipped from V and 2 bases from J, the junction kept 6 bases outside the gene matches. The CDR3 loop is CASSLKAQGTYEQYF. The CDR3 coding sequence is TGTGCCAGCAGCTTAAAGGCACAGGGGACCTACGAGCAGTACTTC.

V is TRBV4-2 and J is TRBJ2-1, with D tentatively TRBD2 (7 bases). Trimming removed 0 bases from V and 1 base from J, with 13 bases in between. The CDR3 has 17 amino acids. Germline CDR1 reads LGHNA; CDR2 reads YNFKEQ. The CDR3 DNA reads as TGTGCCAGCAGCCAAGAATGGGGGGGCCCTTCCTACAATGAGCAGTTCTTC. Translation gives CASSQEWGGPSYNEQFF.

The chain links TRBV18 to TRBJ2-2; TRBD2 might be the D (5 bases). This CDR3 has 14 amino acids. Germline loops: CDR1 KGHSH, CDR2 LQKENI. Trimming pared 3 bases from V and 4 bases from J, leaving 9 bases between. CDR3 amino acids: CASSPLAGTGELFF. Written as DNA, the CDR3 is TGTGCCAGCTCACCTTTGGCGGGCACCGGGGAGCTGTTTTTT. Drawing the rest from reference TRBV18 and TRBJ2-2, the complete variable domain is NAGVMQNPRHLVRRRGQEARLRCSPMKGHSHVYWYRQLPEEGLKFMVYLQKENIIDESGMPKERFSAEFPKEGPSILRIQQVVRGDSAAYFCASSPLAGTGELFFGEGSRLTVL.

This chain uses TRBV7-3 with TRBJ2-7; 7 bases are a match to TRBD2. The V gene's germline CDR1 is SGHTA and CDR2 FQGTGA. This CDR3 region has 15 residues. Germline trimming cut 5 bases from V and 2 bases from J; bases unmatched to any gene: 9. This CDR3 is CASSPAGTTTYEQYF. CDR3 nucleotides: TGTGCCAGCAGCCCGGCCGGGACTACCACCTACGAGCAGTACTTC.

The chain combines TRBV25-1 with TRBJ1-2; 7 bases map to TRBD1. The J segment lost 4 bases and the V segment lost 8 bases, leaving 10 bases of the junction unmatched. This CDR3 spans 14 amino acids. From germline, CDR1 is MGHDK and CDR2 SYGVNS. The CDR3 reads CASSPSGQSYGYTF. CDR3 sequence (DNA): TGTGCCAGCTCCCCCTCGGGACAGTCCTATGGCTACACCTTC.

The chain links TRBV5-5 to TRBJ1-1; 7 nucleotides align to TRBD1. With V trimmed by 4 bases and J by 1 base, 19 bases remained unmatched. The CDR3 consists of 19 residues. Germline V lookup: CDR1 SGHKS, CDR2 YYEKEE (reference sequence). The CDR3 is CASSPIVSGQQRGNTEAFF. For the CDR3, the DNA is TGTGCCAGCAGCCCCATCGTTTCGGGACAGCAGAGAGGGAACACTGAAGCTTTCTTT.

The rearrangement links TRBV27 to TRBJ1-4; no clear D. V lost 5 bases, J lost 0 bases, and 10 bases lay in between. CDR1 and CDR2 from the germline V gene are MNHEY and SMNVEV (reference sequence). The CDR3 spans 15 residues. DNA of the CDR3: TGTGCCAGCAGTCTGCGAGGCGCAACTAATGAAAAACTGTTTTTT. Translated: CASSLRGATNEKLFF. Complete variable domain (other parts from reference TRBV27 and TRBJ1-4): EAQVTQNPRYLITVTGKKLTVTCSQNMNHEYMSWYRQDPGLGLRQIYYSMNVEVTDKGDVPEGYKVSRKEKRNFPLILESPSPNQTSLYFCASSLRGATNEKLFFGSGTQLSVL.

This clone has only one observation. The chain joins TRBV5-4 to TRBJ2-7, with D tentatively TRBD2 (6 bases). CDR3 length equals 12 residues. CDR1 and CDR2 (germline): SGHNT, YYREEE (reference sequence). V lost 0 bases to trimming and J lost 6 bases, with 7 bases between them. As DNA, the CDR3 is TGTGCCAGCAGCTTGGTGGGGGGCGAGCAGTACTTC. Translating gives CASSLVGGEQYF. The whole variable domain, filled in from reference TRBV5-4 and TRBJ2-7, reads ETGVTQSPTHLIKTRGQQVTLRCSSQSGHNTVSWYQQALGQGPQFIFQYYREEENGRGNFPPRFSGLQFPNYSSELNVNALELDDSALYLCASSLVGGEQYFGPGTRLTVT.

The chain recombines TRBV11-2 with TRBJ2-4; possibly TRBD1 for D (6 bases). This CDR3 comprises 14 residues. Germline V gives CDR1 SGHAT, CDR2 FQNNGV. V was cut by 6 bases and J by 4 bases, with 13 bases left in between. The CDR3 DNA is TGTGCCAGCAGGTCAGCAAGGGGGAAAAACATTCAGTACTTC. Its translation: CASRSARGKNIQYF.

The chain is built from TRBV3-1 (or the pseudogene TRBV3-2) and TRBJ2-5; 12 bases agree with TRBD2. V was clipped by 2 bases and J by 5 bases; unmatched bases: 3. The CDR3 has 15 amino acids. Germline assignment: CDR1 LGHDT and CDR2 YNNKEL (reference sequence). CDR3 bases: TGTGCCAGCAGCCAAAGACTAGCGGGGGAGGAGACCCAGTACTTC. Translation gives CASSQRLAGEETQYF.

The V gene is TRBV4-1, the J gene TRBJ1-2, with a possible D match to TRBD1 (6 bases). CDR1 is MGHRA and CDR2 is YSYEKL in the germline V gene. Trimming took 3 bases from V and 2 from J, leaving 13 bases between them. The CDR3 is 15 residues long. CDR3 DNA: TGCGCCAGCAGCCAGGAAACAGGGACCAACTATGGCTACACCTTC. Translating gives CASSQETGTNYGYTF.

The CDR3 nucleotides read TGTGCCAGCAGCGTAGGGTCGATGAACACTGAAGCTTTCTTT. The encoded protein is CASSVGSMNTEAFF. V usage is TRBV5-6 and J usage is TRBJ1-1; D is uncertain. The germline CDR1 and CDR2 sequences are SGHDT and YYEEEE. This CDR3 region has 14 residues. V was shortened by 4 bases and J by 0 bases, with 10 bases between the two germline ends.

Concerning this clone: Compared with germline, one end of the junction differs, possibly owing to a read error. V and J are TRBV6-5 and TRBJ2-2, with 8 bases aligning to TRBD1. CDR1 and CDR2 from the germline V gene are MNHEY and SVGAGI. The CDR3 has 16 residues. CDR3 bases: TGTGCCAGCAGCTACTCCGGGACAGGATTGGCCGGGGAGCTGTTTTTT. It is translated as CASSYSGTGLAGELFF.

The CDR3 reads CASNDRGGNRELFF. CDR3 DNA sequence: TGTGCCAGCAATGACAGGGGGGGAAACAGGGAGCTGTTTTTT. The chain uses TRBV28 and TRBJ2-2; 9 nucleotides align to TRBD1. Germline V gene lookup returns CDR1 MDHEN and CDR2 SYDVKM. Unmatched junction bases numbered 9, after V lost 7 bases and J lost 9 bases. There are 14 residues in the CDR3. The full variable domain, completed using reference TRBV28 and TRBJ2-2, is DVKVTQSSRYLVKRTGEKVFLECVQDMDHENMFWYRQDPGLGLRLIYFSYDVKMKEKGDIPEGYSVSREKKERFSLILESASTNQTSMYLCASNDRGGNRELFFGEGSRLTVL.